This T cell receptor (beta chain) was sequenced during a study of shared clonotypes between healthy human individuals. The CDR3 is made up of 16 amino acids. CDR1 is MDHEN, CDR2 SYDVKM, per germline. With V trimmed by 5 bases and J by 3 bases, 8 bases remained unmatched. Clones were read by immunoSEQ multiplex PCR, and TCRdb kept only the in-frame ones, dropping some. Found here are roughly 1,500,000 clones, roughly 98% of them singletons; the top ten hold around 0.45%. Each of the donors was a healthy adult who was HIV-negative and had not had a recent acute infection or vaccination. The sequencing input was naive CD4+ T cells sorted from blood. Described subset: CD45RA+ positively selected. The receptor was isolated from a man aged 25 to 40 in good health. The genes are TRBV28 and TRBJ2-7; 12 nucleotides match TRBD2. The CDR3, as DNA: TGTGCCAGCAGTACTCGGACTAGCGGGGCTATCTACGAGCAGTACTTC. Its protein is CASSTRTSGAIYEQYF.